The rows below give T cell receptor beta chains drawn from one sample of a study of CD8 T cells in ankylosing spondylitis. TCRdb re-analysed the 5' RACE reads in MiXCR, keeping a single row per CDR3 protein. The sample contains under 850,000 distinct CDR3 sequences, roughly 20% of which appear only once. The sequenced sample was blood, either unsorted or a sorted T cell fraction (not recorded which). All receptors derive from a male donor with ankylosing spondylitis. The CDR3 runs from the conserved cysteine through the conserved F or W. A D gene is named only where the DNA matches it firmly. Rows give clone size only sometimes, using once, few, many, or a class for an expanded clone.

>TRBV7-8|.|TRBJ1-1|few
TGTGCCAGCAGCTCAAAGGTGAACACTGAAGCTTTCTTT
CASSSKVNTEAFF
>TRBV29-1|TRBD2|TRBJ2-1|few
TGCAGCGCCCAGCGGGGTTCCTCCGCATACAATGAGCAGTTCTTC
CSAQRGSSAYNEQFF
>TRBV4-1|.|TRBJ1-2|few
TGCGCCAGCAGCCAAGGCAACCCAGGGGTCTATGGCTACACCTTC
CASSQGNPGVYGYTF
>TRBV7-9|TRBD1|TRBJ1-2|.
TGTGCCAGCAGCCCCGACAGGGGACAGTATGGCTACACCTTC
CASSPDRGQYGYTF
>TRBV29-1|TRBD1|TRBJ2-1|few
TGCAGCGTTGCCGGGACAGGAGCCTACAATGAGCAGTTCTTC
CSVAGTGAYNEQFF
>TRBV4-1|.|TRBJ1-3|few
TGCGCCAGCAGCCTAAATGGGGGCGCCCTCGGCTCTGGAAACACCATATATTTT
CASSLNGGALGSGNTIYF
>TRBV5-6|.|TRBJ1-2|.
TGTGCCAGCAGCTTGGTCGTGGGGAGTATTGGCTACACCTTC
CASSLVVGSIGYTF
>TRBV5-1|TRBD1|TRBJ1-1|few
TGCGCCAGCAGCTTGGAGGGGGCTCGTGGAGGGACTGAAGCTTTCTTT
CASSLEGARGGTEAFF
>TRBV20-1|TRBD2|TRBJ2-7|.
TGCAGTGCCTCTCCCGGACTAGCAAACGAGCAGTACTTC
CSASPGLANEQYF
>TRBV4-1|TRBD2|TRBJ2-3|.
TGCGCCAGCAGCCAAGCACAGGGGACTAGCGGGAGGGATACGCAGTATTTT
CASSQAQGTSGRDTQYF
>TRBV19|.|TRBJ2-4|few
TGTGCCAGTAGCATCGACGGATACAAAAACATTCAGTACTTC
CASSIDGYKNIQYF
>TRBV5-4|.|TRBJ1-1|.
TGTGCCAGCAGCTTGGCAGAGGAGAACACTGAAGCTTTCTTT
CASSLAEENTEAFF
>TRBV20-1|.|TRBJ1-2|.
TGCAGTGCTAGAGATTGGGGCCCTGACGGGGGCTACACCTTC
CSARDWGPDGGYTF
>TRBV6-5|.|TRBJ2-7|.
TGTGCCAGCAGTTATAGTACGGGATACCCCTACGAGCAGTACTTC
CASSYSTGYPYEQYF
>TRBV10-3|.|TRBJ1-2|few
TGTGCCATCAGTGAGTCGCGGGACATCACCTTC
CAISESRDITF
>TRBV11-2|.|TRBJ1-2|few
TGTGCCAGCAGCTTCGGGATATTGTATGGCTACACCTTC
CASSFGILYGYTF
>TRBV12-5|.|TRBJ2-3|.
TGTGCTAGTGGTTTGGGGCCCGATGGGAATACGCAGTATTTT
CASGLGPDGNTQYF
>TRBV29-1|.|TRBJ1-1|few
TGCAGCGCCCAAGACAGCCTGAACACTGAAGCTTTCTTT
CSAQDSLNTEAFF
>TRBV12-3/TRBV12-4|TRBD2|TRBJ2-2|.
TGTGCCAGCAGTTTGGGGACTAGCGGGAGTCGAACCGGGGAGCTGTTTTTT
CASSLGTSGSRTGELFF
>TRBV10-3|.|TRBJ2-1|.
TGTGCCATCAGCCCCTCGGGTGGAAATGAGCAGTTCTTC
CAISPSGGNEQFF
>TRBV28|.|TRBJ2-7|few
TGTGCCAGCAGTTTCAACTCCCAGGGCTCCTACGAGCAGTACTTC
CASSFNSQGSYEQYF
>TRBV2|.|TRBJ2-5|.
TGTGCCAGCAGCGCAGAGAAAGAGACCCAGTACTTC
CASSAEKETQYF
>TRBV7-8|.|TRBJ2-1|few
TGTGCCAGCTCGACGGCGGGACCCGAGCAGTTCTTC
CASSTAGPEQFF
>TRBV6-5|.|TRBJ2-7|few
TGTGCCAGCAGTTACTCCCCAGGGGCGTCATACGAGCAGTACTTC
CASSYSPGASYEQYF
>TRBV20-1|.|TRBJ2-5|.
TGCAGTGCCCCAAGGGGGGCGGGACAAGAGACCCAGTACTTC
CSAPRGAGQETQYF
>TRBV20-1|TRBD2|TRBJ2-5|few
TGCAGTGCTCCAGCACCGGGACTAGCGGGCAAAGAGACCCAGTACTTC
CSAPAPGLAGKETQYF
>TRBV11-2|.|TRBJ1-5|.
TGTGCCAGCAGCTCCGAGGGGTGGAATCAGCCCCAGCATTTT
CASSSEGWNQPQHF
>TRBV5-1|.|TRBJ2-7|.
TGCGCCAGCAGCCCCCTGGGGGGGACAATGGACGAGCAGTACTTC
CASSPLGGTMDEQYF
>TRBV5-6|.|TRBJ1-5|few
TGTGCCAGCAGCTTTTTGGTTTCCGTTCAGCCCCAGCATTTT
CASSFLVSVQPQHF
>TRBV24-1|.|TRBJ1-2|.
TGTGCCACCAGTGAGGCGGATAACTATGGCTACACCTTC
CATSEADNYGYTF
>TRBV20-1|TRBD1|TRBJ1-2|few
TGCAGTGCTAGAGGGACAGGGGATAATGGCTACACCTTC
CSARGTGDNGYTF
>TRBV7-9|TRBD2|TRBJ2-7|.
TGTGCCAGCAGCCCTAGCGGGGGGTTGGGATACGAGCAGTACTTC
CASSPSGGLGYEQYF
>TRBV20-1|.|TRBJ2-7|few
TGCAGTGCCCAGCCGGCGGGGCGCTCCTACGAGCAGTACTTC
CSAQPAGRSYEQYF
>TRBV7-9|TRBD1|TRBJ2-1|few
TGTGCCAGCAGACAGGGGCCGTGGAATGAGCAGTTCTTC
CASRQGPWNEQFF
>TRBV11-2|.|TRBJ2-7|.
TGTGCCAGCAGCTTAGGGTGGCGCAACTACGAGCAGTACTTC
CASSLGWRNYEQYF
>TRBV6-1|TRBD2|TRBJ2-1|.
TGTGCCAGCAGCGGCCTGGGATTAGCGGGAGGGGAGTACAATGAGCAGTTCTTC
CASSGLGLAGGEYNEQFF
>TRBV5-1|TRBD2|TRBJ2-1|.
TGCGCCAGCAGCCCGCCGACTAGCGGGGTTAACAATGAGCAGTTCTTC
CASSPPTSGVNNEQFF
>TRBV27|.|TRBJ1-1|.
TGTGCCAGCAGTCTACGACCGACCACTGAAGCTTTCTTT
CASSLRPTTEAFF
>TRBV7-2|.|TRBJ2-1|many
TGTGCCAGCAGCTTAGAGTCCCGGACAGTCGAGCAGTTCTTC
CASSLESRTVEQFF